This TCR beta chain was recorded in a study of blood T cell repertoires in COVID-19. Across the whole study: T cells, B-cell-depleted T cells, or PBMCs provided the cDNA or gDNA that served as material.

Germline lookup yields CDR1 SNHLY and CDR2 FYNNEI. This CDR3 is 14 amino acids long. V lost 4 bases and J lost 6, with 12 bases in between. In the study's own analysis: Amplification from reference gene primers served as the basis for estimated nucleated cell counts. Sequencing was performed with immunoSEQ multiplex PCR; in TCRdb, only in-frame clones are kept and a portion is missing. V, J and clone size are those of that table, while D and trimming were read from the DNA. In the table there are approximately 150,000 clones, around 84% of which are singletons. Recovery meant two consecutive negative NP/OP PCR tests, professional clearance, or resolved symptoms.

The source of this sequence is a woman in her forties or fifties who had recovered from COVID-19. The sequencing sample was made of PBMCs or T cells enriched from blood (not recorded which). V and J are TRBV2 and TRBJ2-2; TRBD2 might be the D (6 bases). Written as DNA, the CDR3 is TGTGCCAGCAGTGCCGACCGGAGGGCCGGGGAGCTGTTTTTT. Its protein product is CASSADRRAGELFF.